What follows are 22 T cell receptor beta chains derived from one specimen sequenced in a study of T-cell reconstitution after alpha-beta-depleted transplantation in children. Researchers prepared the TCRbeta library using unique molecular identifiers, the study reports. TCRdb called the PCR reads again in MiXCR, with one record for every CDR3 protein. The sample consists of roughly 500,000 distinct CDR3 sequences, roughly an eighth of them appearing once. The sequenced sample was PBMCs from the stem cell graft donor, obtained from the stem cell graft. Receptors originate from a human donor who donated a stem cell graft to a child with combined immunodeficiency.

In its sample, this clonotype was seen a few times. The chain links TRBV4-3 to TRBJ2-7; D unresolved. This CDR3 region has 16 residues. Trimming pared 1 base from V and 2 bases from J, leaving 15 bases between. CDR1 LGHNA and CDR2 YSLEER come from the germline V gene. CDR3 amino acids: CASSQGIAMDTYEQYF. The CDR3 coding sequence is TGCGCCAGCAGCCAAGGGATCGCGATGGATACCTACGAGCAGTACTTC.

This clonotype was counted many times. This chain joins TRBV24-1 and TRBJ2-5; maybe TRBD1 (6 bases). Germline CDR1 and CDR2: KGHDR and SFDVKD. CDR3 size: 15 residues. Trimming took 0 bases from V and 2 from J, leaving 9 bases between them. In DNA, the CDR3 is TGTGCCACCAGTGATTTGAAGGGGGATCAAGAGACCCAGTACTTC. Its protein product is CATSDLKGDQETQYF.

This clonotype was seen more than once but under ten times. The V and J genes are TRBV20-1 and TRBJ2-1; 8 bases line up with TRBD2. Trimming removed 1 base from V and 2 bases from J; junction bases left unmatched: 4. CDR1 DFQATT and CDR2 SNEGSKA come from the germline V gene (reference sequence). This CDR3 is built from 15 residues. The CDR3 coding sequence is TGCAGTGCTAGAGCCACTAGCGGACCCTACAATGAGCAGTTCTTC. Residues: CSARATSGPYNEQFF.

This clonotype was seen many times. The V and J genes are TRBV29-1 and TRBJ1-5; D remains unclear. The CDR3 consists of 13 residues. CDR1 is SQVTM and CDR2 is ANQGSEA in the germline V gene. Trimming pared 8 bases from V and 1 base from J, leaving 12 bases between. For the CDR3, the DNA is TGCAGCTACTCGGAGGGAAGCAATCAGCCCCAGCATTTT. It encodes CSYSEGSNQPQHF.

This clonotype has only a few counts. The rearrangement joins TRBV7-2 to TRBJ2-1; maybe TRBD1 (6 bases). The V end was cut by 3 bases, the J end by 10 bases, with 13 bases between. CDR3 length equals 13 residues. Germline CDR1 reads SGHTA; CDR2 reads FQGNSA. Here the CDR3 reads CASSLIRGWEQFF. The CDR3 DNA reads TGTGCCAGCAGCTTGATTAGGGGGTGGGAGCAGTTCTTC.

There are a few counts of this clonotype. The chain joins TRBV12-3 or TRBV12-4 to TRBJ2-5, with 9 bases lining up with TRBD2. There are 16 residues in the CDR3. The V gene end was trimmed by 4 bases and the J gene end by 6 bases; junction bases not matched to a gene: 12. This CDR3 is CASSYPWASGDKTQYF. The CDR3 nucleotides read TGTGCCAGCAGTTACCCTTGGGCTAGCGGGGACAAGACCCAGTACTTC.

The sample holds a few counts of this clonotype. The genes are TRBV9 and TRBJ1-1, with D maybe TRBD1 (5 bases). The V and J ends lost 4 bases and 0 bases respectively, with 13 bases between them. This CDR3 comprises 15 residues. Per germline, CDR1 SGDLS and CDR2 YYNGEE. CDR3 in amino acids: CASSPRAGLNTEAFF. The CDR3 DNA reads TGTGCCAGCAGCCCCAGGGCAGGTCTGAACACTGAAGCTTTCTTT.

The J gene is TRBJ1-1, the V gene TRBV29-1; D is unresolved. V lost 1 base to trimming and J lost 1 base, with 7 bases between them. Germline CDR1 reads SQVTM; CDR2 reads ANQGSEA. The CDR3 sequence is 13 residues long. CDR3 nucleotides: TGCAGCGTTGAAGGCCTGGGGAACACTGAAGCTTTCTTT. It codes for CSVEGLGNTEAFF.

This clonotype was observed many times. For the CDR3, the DNA is TGCAGTGCCCCGGACAGAAATAACAATTCACCCCTCCACTTT. The encoded protein is CSAPDRNNNSPLHF. The gene calls are TRBV20-1 and TRBJ1-6; tentative D call: TRBD1 (6 bases). Trimming removed 6 bases from V and 7 bases from J, with 16 bases in between. The CDR3 length is 14 residues. Per germline, CDR1 DFQATT and CDR2 SNEGSKA (reference sequence).

This clonotype was seen a few times. The chain carries TRBV5-1 and TRBJ2-7; 7 nucleotides align to TRBD1. The germline V gene encodes CDR1 SGHRS and CDR2 YFSETQ. V lost 1 base and J lost 7; bases outside the gene matches: 8. This CDR3 has 14 amino acids. The CDR3: CASSLFLEQGEQYF. The CDR3, as DNA: TGCGCCAGCAGCTTGTTCCTAGAACAGGGGGAGCAGTACTTC. The full variable domain, rest sourced from reference TRBV5-1 and TRBJ2-7, is KAGVTQTPRYLIKTRGQQVTLSCSPISGHRSVSWYQQTPGQGLQFLFEYFSETQRNKGNFPGRFSGRQFSNSRSEMNVSTLELGDSALYLCASSLFLEQGEQYFGPGTRLTVT.

The CDR3 DNA reads TGTGCCAGCAGCTTATGGTCCCTAGCGGGAGGAGATACGCAGTATTTT. This gives the protein CASSLWSLAGGDTQYF. The rearrangement uses TRBV7-3 and TRBJ2-3; TRBD2 matches 11 bases. This CDR3 contains 16 residues. The germline V gene has CDR1 SGHTA and CDR2 FQGTGA. After removal of 2 bases from V and 5 bases from J, the junction contained 6 bases not matched to a gene. The whole variable domain, filled in from reference TRBV7-3 and TRBJ2-3, reads GAGVSQTPSNKVTEKGKYVELRCDPISGHTALYWYRQSLGQGPEFLIYFQGTGAADDSGLPNDRFFAVRPEGSVSTLKIQRTERGDSAVYLCASSLWSLAGGDTQYFGPGTRLTVL.

This clonotype showed up many times. V is TRBV5-1 and J is TRBJ2-6, with D tentatively TRBD1 (6 bases). V shed 4 bases and J shed 1 base, with 6 bases lying between them. Germline V gives CDR1 SGHRS, CDR2 YFSETQ. The CDR3 loop spans 14 amino acids. CDR3: CASSTGSGANVLTF. CDR3 nucleotides: TGCGCCAGCAGCACAGGGTCTGGGGCCAACGTCCTGACTTTC.

This clonotype has a handful of counts. The chain has TRBV9 and TRBJ2-3; D unclear. V was clipped by 3 bases and J by 7 bases, with 21 bases between them. The CDR3 totals 16 residues. From germline, CDR1 is SGDLS and CDR2 YYNGEE. The CDR3 DNA sequence: TGTGCCAGCAGCGAGAGACCCCTAGGCCCCGGTTATACGCAGTATTTT. It specifies CASSERPLGPGYTQYF.

The chain links TRBV6-1 to TRBJ2-7; 9 bases are a match to TRBD2. CDR1 is MNHNS and CDR2 is SASEGT in the germline V gene. The CDR3 spans 17 residues. V trimming: 8 bases; J trimming: 2 bases; junction bases outside the gene matches: 16. CDR3 in amino acids: CASRAQVFGGRAYEQYF. DNA for the CDR3: TGTGCCAGCCGAGCACAGGTGTTTGGCGGGAGGGCCTACGAGCAGTACTTC.

Only a few counts were recorded for this clonotype. The J gene is TRBJ1-2, the V gene TRBV5-1, with D possibly TRBD1 on 6 matching bases. Germline CDR1 SGHRS, CDR2 YFSETQ. The V and J ends lost 1 base and 4 bases respectively, with 11 bases between them. This CDR3 region has 14 residues. The CDR3 DNA follows: TGCGCCAGCAGCTTGTACAGGGAAAGCTATGGCTACACCTTC. Amino acids: CASSLYRESYGYTF.

Here the CDR3 DNA reads TGCATGGGGGAGGCCGATGAAAAACTGTTTTTT. It specifies CMGEADEKLFF. The chain is built from TRBV20-1 and TRBJ1-4, with D possibly matching TRBD1 (5 bases). Germline V CDR1 and CDR2: DFQATT, SNEGSKA (reference sequence). The CDR3 consists of 11 residues.

CDR3 sequence: CSARDPIRGASNEQFF. DNA for the CDR3: TGCAGTGCTAGAGACCCCATCAGGGGCGCCAGCAATGAGCAGTTCTTC. The V and J genes are TRBV20-1 and TRBJ2-1; tentative D call: TRBD1 (6 bases). V gave up 0 bases and J gave up 6 bases, with 18 bases separating them. Germline V gene data show CDR1 as DFQATT and CDR2 as SNEGSKA (reference sequence). The CDR3 runs to 16 residues.

This clonotype occurred many times. The chain joins TRBV20-1 to TRBJ1-3; no reliable D call. V was pared by 3 bases and J by 3 bases, with 6 bases between. The CDR3 has 12 amino acids. Germline CDR1 is DFQATT and CDR2 is SNEGSKA (reference sequence). The CDR3 region has the DNA TGCAGTGCTAGTGGGTTTGGAAACACCATATATTTT. The encoded protein is CSASGFGNTIYF.

This chain connects TRBV9 to TRBJ2-7; maybe TRBD2 (5 bases). Trimming took off 4 bases at V and 2 bases at J, with 16 bases between the two ends. Germline CDR1 reads SGDLS; CDR2 reads YYNGEE. This CDR3 is built from 15 residues. This CDR3 is CASSPNRGRAYEQYF. The CDR3 coding sequence is TGTGCCAGCAGCCCCAATAGAGGGCGAGCCTACGAGCAGTACTTC. The whole variable domain, remainder taken from reference TRBV9 and TRBJ2-7, is DSGVTQTPKHLITATGQRVTLRCSPRSGDLSVYWYQQSLDQGLQFLIQYYNGEERAKGNILERFSAQQFPDLHSELNLSSLELGDSALYFCASSPNRGRAYEQYFGPGTRLTVT.

This clonotype turned up a few times. V usage is TRBV28 and J usage is TRBJ2-7, with 10 bases lining up with TRBD1. CDR3 length: 16 amino acids. V lost 1 base to trimming and J lost 6 bases; unmatched junction nucleotides: 9. Germline CDR1 reads MDHEN; CDR2 reads SYDVKM. This chain's CDR3 is CASSLFPGTGVREQYF. In nucleotides, the CDR3 is TGTGCCAGCAGTTTATTCCCCGGGACAGGGGTTCGCGAGCAGTACTTC.

This clonotype was counted only a few times. The CDR3 DNA follows: TGTGCCAGCAGTGAAAAGTTTCGGCAGCCGAACACTGAAGCTTTCTTT. Translation: CASSEKFRQPNTEAFF. This rearrangement joins TRBV2 to TRBJ1-1, with D hard to call. There are 16 residues in the CDR3. Trimming removed 2 bases from V and 1 base from J, with 14 bases in between. From germline, CDR1 is SNHLY and CDR2 FYNNEI.

This rearrangement joins TRBV10-3 to TRBJ2-7; 13 nucleotides align to TRBD2. Germline V lookup: CDR1 ENHRY, CDR2 SYGVKD. The CDR3 covers 12 residues. V was clipped by 11 bases and J by 7 bases; unmatched bases: 5. As DNA, the CDR3 is TGTGCCGTCCGACTAGCGGGAGGTGAGCAGTACTTC. Protein product: CAVRLAGGEQYF.